Listed here are 10 T cell receptor beta chains from one sample, sequenced in a study of blood T cell repertoires in COVID-19. Some clones are missing from TCRdb's copy, which holds only in-frame ones; the method was immunoSEQ multiplex PCR. This table holds 250,000 or so clones, approximately 90% found once. Sequenced material: PBMCs or T cells enriched from blood (not recorded which). Every receptor here comes from a man between 35 and 55 years old who had recovered from COVID-19.

The rearrangement links TRBV30 to TRBJ1-3; a weak D match, TRBD1 (6 bases). The ends were cut back, 1 base at V and 11 bases at J, with 18 bases in the middle. There are 14 residues in the CDR3. Germline V gives CDR1 GTSNPN, CDR2 SVGIG (reference sequence). CDR3 in DNA: TGTGCCTGGAGTGACAGGGTCCCCGTTGAGGCCATATATTTT. It specifies CAWSDRVPVEAIYF.

The chain links TRBV11-2 to TRBJ2-7; 10 positions match TRBD1. Germline V CDR1 and CDR2: SGHAT, FQNNGV. Trimming at V came to 2 bases and at J to 4 bases, leaving 5 bases not matched to a gene. The CDR3 sequence is 15 residues long. DNA for the CDR3: TGTGCCAGCAGCTTAACCGGACAGGGGGGTTACGAGCAGTACTTC. This gives the protein CASSLTGQGGYEQYF.

The chain joins TRBV7-2 to TRBJ2-3; tentative D call: TRBD1 (7 bases). Germline V gene lookup returns CDR1 SGHTA and CDR2 FQGNSA. This CDR3 contains 16 residues. Trimming cost V 8 bases and J 0 bases, with 18 bases left between them. The CDR3 nucleotides read TGTGCCAGCTCCTTCAGGGGGAGGATTAGCACAGATACGCAGTATTTT. Protein sequence: CASSFRGRISTDTQYF.

This clone was counted between two and nine times. This chain connects TRBV11-1 to TRBJ1-2; no clear D gene. The CDR3 runs 14 residues. The germline gives CDR1 SGHAT, CDR2 FQDESV (reference sequence). V was pared by 4 bases and J by 3 bases, with 12 bases between. The CDR3 DNA reads TGTGCCAGCAGCTCTGCGGGGTTCGACTATGGCTACACCTTC. This encodes CASSSAGFDYGYTF.

The gene calls are TRBV6-2 or TRBV6-3 and TRBJ1-1; a possible D gene is TRBD1 (6 bases). This CDR3 has 13 amino acids. In germline, CDR1 is MNHEY, CDR2 SVGEGT. V shed 2 bases and J shed 11 bases, with 15 bases lying between them. CDR3 residues: CASSYGRGAGAFF. CDR3 DNA sequence: TGTGCCAGCAGTTACGGGCGGGGGGCTGGCGCTTTCTTT.

This clone has just one count. The J gene is TRBJ1-2, the V gene TRBV12-3 or TRBV12-4; D unclear. V was pared by 2 bases and J by 7 bases, with 8 bases between. The CDR3 loop spans 12 amino acids. CDR3 protein: CASSLSLSGYTF. In DNA form, the CDR3 reads TGTGCCAGCAGTTTATCTCTATCTGGCTACACCTTC.

The chain employs TRBV7-2 and TRBJ2-3; TRBD1 agrees at 11 bases. The CDR3 runs to 13 residues. V lost 3 bases to trimming and J lost 14 bases; unmatched junction nucleotides: 7. The germline gives CDR1 SGHTA, CDR2 FQGNSA. CDR3 in amino acids: CASSFGGTGGRYF. CDR3 coding DNA: TGTGCCAGCAGCTTCGGTGGGACAGGGGGGCGGTATTTT.

The gene calls are TRBV6-6 and TRBJ1-1; perhaps TRBD1 as D (6 bases). Germline CDR1 reads MNHNY; CDR2 reads SVGAGI (reference sequence). Between the trimmed V and J ends, which lost 6 bases and 4 bases, there was a span of 15 bases. The CDR3 is made up of 14 amino acids. CDR3 nucleotides: TGTGCCAGCAGCCCCGGAGGGGGGGTCACTGAAGCTTTCTTT. It encodes CASSPGGGVTEAFF.

The chain joins TRBV9 to TRBJ1-2; TRBD1 aligns across 12 bases. The germline V gene has CDR1 SGDLS and CDR2 YYNGEE. The CDR3 is 17 amino acids. The trim removed 0 bases at V and 1 base at J, leaving 4 bases unmatched. The CDR3 DNA is TGTGCCAGCAGCGTAGGGGGACAGGGGGCGAGTAACTATGGCTACACCTTC. Protein product: CASSVGGQGASNYGYTF. The variable domain in full, with the rest retrieved from reference TRBV9 and TRBJ1-2, is DSGVTQTPKHLITATGQRVTLRCSPRSGDLSVYWYQQSLDQGLQFLIQYYNGEERAKGNILERFSAQQFPDLHSELNLSSLELGDSALYFCASSVGGQGASNYGYTFGSGTRLTVV.

This clone came up once. The chain carries TRBV5-1 and TRBJ2-1; the match to TRBD2 covers 7 bases. J lost 4 bases, V lost 4 bases, and 5 bases had no gene match. Germline CDR1 SGHRS, CDR2 YFSETQ. The CDR3 has 14 amino acids. CDR3 sequence reads: CASSIGLDYNEQFF. In DNA form, the CDR3 reads TGCGCCAGCAGCATTGGACTAGATTACAATGAGCAGTTCTTC.